The 4 T cell receptor beta chains below were found in one sample sequenced in a study of blood T cell repertoires in COVID-19. The protocol was immunoSEQ multiplex PCR, while the TCRdb copy is restricted to in-frame clones and leaves out a portion. Among about 200,000 clones listed, 86% were seen once. Sample: peripheral blood. All receptors derive from a woman in her 70s with acute or convalescent COVID-19.

J is TRBJ2-5 and V is TRBV28; 8 bases are shared with TRBD2. The CDR3 extends over 14 amino acids. Germline trimming cut 8 bases from V and 1 base from J; bases unmatched to any gene: 6. Germline V gene data show CDR1 as MDHEN and CDR2 as SYDVKM. The CDR3 spells CASCSGGSQETQYF. DNA for the CDR3: TGTGCCAGCTGTTCGGGAGGGTCCCAAGAGACCCAGTACTTC.

This rearrangement joins TRBV20-1 to TRBJ1-5; TRBD1 aligns across 7 bases. The CDR3 totals 15 residues. With V trimmed by 3 bases and J by 3 bases, 8 bases remained unmatched. Germline V gene data show CDR1 as DFQATT and CDR2 as SNEGSKA (reference sequence). Written as DNA, the CDR3 is TGCAGTGCTAGTCGGATCGACAGGGACAATCAGCCCCAGCATTTT. Translating it yields CSASRIDRDNQPQHF.

This chain connects TRBV5-6 to TRBJ2-2; 12 bases map to TRBD1. Trimming removed 2 bases from V and 6 bases from J; junction bases left unmatched: 5. CDR1 is SGHDT, CDR2 YYEEEE, per germline. CDR3 length equals 16 residues. For the CDR3, the DNA is TGTGCCAGCAGCTTTGGGACAGGGGGCGCTCCCGGGGAGCTGTTTTTT. Translated, it gives CASSFGTGGAPGELFF.

This clone was found once. The chain has TRBV29-1 and TRBJ2-5, with D perhaps matching TRBD1 (7 bases). The CDR3 consists of 12 residues. From germline, CDR1 is SQVTM and CDR2 ANQGSEA. The V end was cut by 4 bases, the J end by 4 bases, with 10 bases between. CDR3 sequence: CSVGQGGETQYF. The CDR3 region has the DNA TGCAGCGTTGGACAGGGAGGAGAGACCCAGTACTTC.